This T cell receptor beta chain was documented in a study of blood T cell repertoires in COVID-19. Study at large: T cells, B-cell-depleted T cells, or PBMCs provided the cDNA or gDNA that served as material.

The germline V gene has CDR1 SQVTM and CDR2 ANQGSEA. The CDR3 is 15 amino acids. J gave up 6 bases and V 7 bases, and 12 bases lay outside the gene matches. Participants' own reports of clinical history determined their cohort assignment. The method was immunoSEQ multiplex PCR; TCRdb's version includes in-frame clones alone and lacks a portion of them. The repertoire holds 300,000 to 450,000 clones, around 89% seen once, with more than 0.95% in the top ten. The chain links TRBV29-1 to TRBJ2-5; 12 bases are shared with TRBD2. This TCR came from a woman aged 18-29 years who had recovered from COVID-19. Input material: PBMCs or T cells enriched from blood (not recorded which). CDR3 sequence: CSAWTSGEAVQTQYF. CDR3 nucleotides: TGCAGCGCTTGGACTAGCGGGGAAGCGGTGCAGACCCAGTACTTC.